This T cell receptor beta chain derives from a study of cytomegalovirus exposure and HLA in healthy donors. In the PCR, 60 Vbeta and 13 Jbeta primers were used. This table comes from immunoSEQ multiplex PCR, and its TCRdb copy is limited to in-frame clones, with some not included. Among 110,000 to 150,000 clones listed, 70% were seen once. Germline V gene data show CDR1 as SGHRS and CDR2 as YFSETQ. V was shortened by 0 bases and J by 3 bases, with 13 bases between the two germline ends. CDR3 length: 15 residues. Sequencing used PBMCs. This sequence originates from a woman aged 30 to 39 in good health and CMV-seronegative. V gene TRBV5-1 combines with J gene TRBJ2-7; D possibly corresponds to TRBD2 (6 bases). CDR3 loop: CASSLEAGAYYEQYF. As DNA, the CDR3 is TGCGCCAGCAGCTTGGAAGCGGGTGCCTACTACGAGCAGTACTTC. Filled out from reference TRBV5-1 and TRBJ2-7, the complete variable domain reads KAGVTQTPRYLIKTRGQQVTLSCSPISGHRSVSWYQQTPGQGLQFLFEYFSETQRNKGNFPGRFSGRQFSNSRSEMNVSTLELGDSALYLCASSLEAGAYYEQYFGPGTRLTVT.